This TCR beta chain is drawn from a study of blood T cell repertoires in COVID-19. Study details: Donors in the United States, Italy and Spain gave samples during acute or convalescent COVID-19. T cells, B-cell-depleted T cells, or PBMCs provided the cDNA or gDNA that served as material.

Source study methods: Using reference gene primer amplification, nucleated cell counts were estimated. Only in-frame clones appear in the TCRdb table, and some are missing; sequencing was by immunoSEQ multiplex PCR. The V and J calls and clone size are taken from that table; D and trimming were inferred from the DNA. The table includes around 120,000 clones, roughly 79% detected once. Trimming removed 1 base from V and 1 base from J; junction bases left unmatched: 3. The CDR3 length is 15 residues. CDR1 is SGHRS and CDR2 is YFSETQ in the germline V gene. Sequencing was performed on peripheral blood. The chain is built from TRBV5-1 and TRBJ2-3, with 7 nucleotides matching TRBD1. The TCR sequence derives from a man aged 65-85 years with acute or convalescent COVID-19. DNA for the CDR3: TGCGCCAGCAGCTTGACAGGGGAAGGCACAGATACGCAGTATTTT. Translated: CASSLTGEGTDTQYF.